This is a list of T cell receptor beta chains from one sample in a study of T cell responses to AZD1222 COVID-19 vaccine. Repertoires were generated with immunoSEQ multiplex PCR, while TCRdb's copy carries only in-frame clones and drops some. The sample contains some 200,000 clones, 80% to 95% of which appear only once. The sequences come from peripheral blood, collected on day 0 of AZD1222 vaccination. The receptors come from an adult in good health. CDR3s include the opening cysteine and the closing phenylalanine or tryptophan. The D gene is left open where the match is weak. Expanded clones are given a class, and other clones once, few, many or no size at all.

TRBJ1-6	TRBD1	.	TRBV3-1/TRBV3-2	CASSPSGQINSPLHF
TRBJ1-4	TRBD1	.	TRBV27	CASSPGQGLSFPEKLFF
TRBJ1-1	.	.	TRBV18	CASTPQGNTEAFF
TRBJ1-1	.	.	TRBV6-5	CASKPGLPRNTEAFF
TRBJ1-1	.	.	TRBV30	CAWSFTVVNTEAFF
TRBJ2-2	.	.	TRBV27	CASRTTKGHTGELFF
TRBJ2-7	.	.	TRBV30	CAWSKKPLGYEQYF
TRBJ1-4	TRBD1	once	TRBV2	CASNWDRGTEKLFF
TRBJ2-7	.	.	TRBV12-5	CASGLGLGSYEQYF
TRBJ2-3	TRBD2	.	TRBV3-1/TRBV3-2	CASSQVTGTSGGVSDTQYF
TRBJ1-5	.	once	TRBV19	CASSPPGAGQPQHF
TRBJ1-4	.	few	TRBV5-4	CASSLERGENEKLFF
TRBJ2-7	TRBD1	.	TRBV2	CASKGDRTYEQYF
TRBJ2-7	.	.	TRBV9	CASSPPSSYEQYF
TRBJ1-2	TRBD1	.	TRBV29-1	CSVETGGSYGYTF
TRBJ2-3	TRBD2	.	TRBV7-3	CASSWSGGSTDTQYF
TRBJ1-2	TRBD1	.	TRBV4-2	CASSQNRGLSPYGYTF
TRBJ1-5	.	.	TRBV6-1	CASSETDHSNQPQHF
TRBJ2-2	.	.	TRBV20-1	CSASPTGNTGELFF
TRBJ2-2	TRBD2	.	TRBV5-4	CASSSGTSGRTGELFF
TRBJ1-5	.	.	TRBV7-6	CASSLAVGGGQPQHF
TRBJ1-1	.	.	TRBV10-2	CASSDGMNTEAFF
TRBJ1-5	TRBD1	.	TRBV2	CASSGTGNQPQHF
TRBJ1-1	.	.	TRBV6-5	CASGRGSTAEAFF
TRBJ1-1	.	.	TRBV5-6	CASSAVGEIDEAFF
TRBJ2-1	TRBD1	.	TRBV5-4	CASTQGQGTYNEQFF
TRBJ2-2	TRBD2	.	TRBV4-1	CASSQRGGLGSPGELFF
TRBJ2-2	TRBD1	.	TRBV18	CASSDFPGQGENGELFF
TRBJ1-2	TRBD1	.	TRBV27	CASSVTGGSYGYTF
TRBJ2-2	TRBD2	.	TRBV3-1/TRBV3-2	CASSQRGGGRNTGELFF
TRBJ2-1	.	.	TRBV19	CASSGGPRGYNEQFF
TRBJ1-5	.	.	TRBV7-9	CASSDVDQPQHF
TRBJ1-1	.	.	TRBV5-4	CASSLAGGAGMNTEAFF
TRBJ1-5	.	.	TRBV30	CAWSGGHREPQHF
TRBJ1-3	.	.	TRBV16	CASSQSSGALSGNTIYF
TRBJ2-5	.	.	TRBV18	CASSPISGPGETQYF
TRBJ1-2	.	.	TRBV15	CATSEPRYYGYTF
TRBJ1-2	TRBD1	.	TRBV28	CASSSLGGQGGNYGYTF
TRBJ1-6	TRBD1	.	TRBV27	CASSLSGQGYSPLHF
TRBJ1-6	TRBD1	once	TRBV30	CAWSVQGAAHNSPLHF
TRBJ1-1	TRBD1	.	TRBV5-4	CASIIEGGQAFF
TRBJ1-6	.	.	TRBV28	CASQYRAQNSPLHF
TRBJ2-2	.	.	TRBV5-1	CASSLYDVTNTGELFF